The source of this T cell receptor beta chain is a study of blood T cell repertoires in COVID-19. Germline V gene lookup returns CDR1 LGHDT and CDR2 YNNKEL (reference sequence). CDR3 length: 14 amino acids. Trimming left V 4 bases short and J 9 bases short, with 13 bases between. In assigning cohorts, the study relied on participant-reported clinical history. Assay used: immunoSEQ multiplex PCR; TCRdb lists only in-frame clones, some missing. The data contain some 300,000 clones, 70% to 90% of them seen just once; the ten biggest clones take up around a tenth. This clone was picked up one time. Sequencing was performed on PBMCs or T cells enriched from blood (not recorded which). The chain joins TRBV3-1 (or the pseudogene TRBV3-2) to TRBJ1-6, with a tentative D call TRBD1 (6 bases). This clonotype originated in a woman in her 40s who had recovered from COVID-19. The CDR3 spells CASSRGGAGSPLHF. CDR3 coding DNA: TGTGCCAGCAGCCGGGGGGGCGCAGGTTCACCCCTCCACTTT.